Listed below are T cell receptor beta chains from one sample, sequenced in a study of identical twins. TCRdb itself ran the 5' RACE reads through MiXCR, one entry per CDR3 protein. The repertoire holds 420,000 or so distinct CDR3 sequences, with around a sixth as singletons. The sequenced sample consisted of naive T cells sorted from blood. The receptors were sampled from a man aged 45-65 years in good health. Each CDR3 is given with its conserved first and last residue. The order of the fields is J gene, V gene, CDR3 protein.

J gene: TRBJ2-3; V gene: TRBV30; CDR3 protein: CAWSWTSGHTDTQYF
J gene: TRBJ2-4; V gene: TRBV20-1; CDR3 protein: CSARQTLAKNIQYF
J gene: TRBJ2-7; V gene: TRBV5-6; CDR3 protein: CASSLDRRGFTYEQYF
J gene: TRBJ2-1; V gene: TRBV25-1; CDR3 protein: CASSESLWDGSYNEQFF
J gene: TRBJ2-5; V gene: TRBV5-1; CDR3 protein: CASNPGVQETQYF
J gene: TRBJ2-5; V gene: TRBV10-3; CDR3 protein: CAIRGTGEETQYF
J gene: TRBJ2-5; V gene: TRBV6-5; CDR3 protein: CASSYDRRLGETQYF
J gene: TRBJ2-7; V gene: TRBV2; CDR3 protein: CASNAGTGLYEQYF
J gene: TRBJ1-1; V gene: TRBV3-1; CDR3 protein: CASSQARDTTTEAFF
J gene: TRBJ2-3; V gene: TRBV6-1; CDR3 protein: CASSEAGSSLVGGYRNTQYF
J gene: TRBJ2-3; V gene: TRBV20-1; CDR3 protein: CSARLASADTQYF